The following is a T cell receptor (beta chain) sequence with its context. This specimen belongs to a study of blood T cell repertoires in COVID-19. Study background: Some COVID-19 samples were acute and others convalescent; all came from the United States, Italy and Spain.

As handled by the study authors: Estimated nucleated cell counts came from reference gene primer amplification. Assay: immunoSEQ multiplex PCR; the TCRdb copy retains only in-frame clones and omits some. D and trimming come from the DNA, and the V and J calls and clone size come from that table. The sample contains 150,000 or so clones, roughly 90% of which appear only once. Trimming took 4 bases from V and 2 from J; bases not matched to a gene: 5. Germline V gives CDR1 LGHDT, CDR2 YNNKEL (reference sequence). The CDR3 has 14 amino acids. This clonotype was obtained from a man aged 25-40 years with COVID-19, enrolled during active disease. The sample comprised peripheral blood. The rearrangement joins TRBV3-1 (or the pseudogene TRBV3-2) to TRBJ2-7; TRBD2 matches at 7 bases. The CDR3 bases are TGTGCCAGCAGCCCGCTAGCGGAGGCCTACGAGCAGTACTTC. The encoded protein is CASSPLAEAYEQYF.